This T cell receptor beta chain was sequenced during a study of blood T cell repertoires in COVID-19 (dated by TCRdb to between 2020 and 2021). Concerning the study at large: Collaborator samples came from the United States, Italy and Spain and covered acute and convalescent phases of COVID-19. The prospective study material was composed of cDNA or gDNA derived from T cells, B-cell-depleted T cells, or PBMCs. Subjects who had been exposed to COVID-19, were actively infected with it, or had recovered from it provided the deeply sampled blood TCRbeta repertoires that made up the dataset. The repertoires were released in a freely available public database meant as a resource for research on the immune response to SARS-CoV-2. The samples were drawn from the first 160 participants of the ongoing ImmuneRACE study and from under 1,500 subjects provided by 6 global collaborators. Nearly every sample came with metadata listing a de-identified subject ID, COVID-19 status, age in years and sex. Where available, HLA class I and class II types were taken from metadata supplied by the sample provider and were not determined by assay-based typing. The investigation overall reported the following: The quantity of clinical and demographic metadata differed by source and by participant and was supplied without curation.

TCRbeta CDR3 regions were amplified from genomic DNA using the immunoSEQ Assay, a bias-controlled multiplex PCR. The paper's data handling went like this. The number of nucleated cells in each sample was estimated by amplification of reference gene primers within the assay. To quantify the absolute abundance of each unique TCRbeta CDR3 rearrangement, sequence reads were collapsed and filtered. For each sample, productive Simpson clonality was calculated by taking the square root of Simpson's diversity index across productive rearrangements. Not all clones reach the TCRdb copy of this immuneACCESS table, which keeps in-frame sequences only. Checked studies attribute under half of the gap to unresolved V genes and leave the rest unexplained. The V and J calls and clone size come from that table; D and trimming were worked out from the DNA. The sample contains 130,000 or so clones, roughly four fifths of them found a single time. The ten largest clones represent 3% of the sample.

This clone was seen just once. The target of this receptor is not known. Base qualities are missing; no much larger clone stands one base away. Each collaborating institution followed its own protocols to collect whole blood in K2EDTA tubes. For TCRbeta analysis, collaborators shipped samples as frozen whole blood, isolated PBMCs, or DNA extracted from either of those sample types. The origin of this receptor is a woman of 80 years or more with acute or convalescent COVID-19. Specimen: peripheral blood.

The CDR3 has the sequence CASSLVPRQGRTEAFF. The DNA is as follows: TGTGCCAGCAGCTTAGTGCCCCGACAGGGCAGAACTGAAGCTTTCTTT. The V and J genes are TRBV11-2 and TRBJ1-1; 7 bases in the junction line up with TRBD1. CDR1 and CDR2 are read off the germline V gene as SGHAT and FQNNGV. Inclusive of the bounding cysteine and phenylalanine, the CDR3 is 16 residues long. CDR3 DNA only is kept here, 48 bases in frame from base 1. At the junction V is shortened by 1 base and J by 5 bases; bases outside the gene matches: 10. The reference TRBV11-2 and TRBJ1-1 proteins fill in what lies around the CDR3, so the full variable domain reads EAGVAQSPRYKIIEKRQSVAFWCNPISGHATLYWYQQILGQGPKLLIQFQNNGVVDDSQLPKDRFSAERLKGVDSTLKIQPAKLEDSAVYLCASSLVPRQGRTEAFFGQGTRLTVV.